This entry lists 32 T cell receptor beta chains sequenced from one sample in a study of CD8+ T cells in alopecia areata listed by TCRdb under 2018. Lesional scalp punch biopsies and peripheral blood were obtained from alopecia areata patients. Libraries came from the immunoSEQ multiplex PCR assay. RNA was extracted from all samples and reverse transcribed into cDNA as template for TCR sequencing. In its TCRdb copy, this immuneACCESS table keeps in-frame sequences only and misses some clones. Where compared with another copy, unresolved V genes explain less than half of these, and the others have no known cause. The table for this sample lists about 12,000 clones; approximately 61% of them were counted only once. The top ten clones comprise over 13% of the sample. Sequencing input: skin. The receptors were sampled from a human donor with alopecia areata.

The chain joins TRBV30 to TRBJ1-5; weak D call: TRBD1 (6 bases). The CDR3 is 13 amino acids. V was pared by 0 bases and J by 10 bases, with 13 bases between. Germline CDR1 reads GTSNPN; CDR2 reads SVGIG (reference sequence). The CDR3 reads CAWSVRTEGPQHF. The DNA for the CDR3 is TGTGCCTGGAGTGTAAGGACAGAGGGACCCCAGCATTTT.

With respect to this clone: Germline and junction disagree at one end, which may indicate a read error. In DNA form, the CDR3 reads TGCAGCGTTGACGAGGGGGCGGGGGAGCAGCACTTC. This sequence encodes CSVDEGAGEQHF. V and J are TRBV29-1 and TRBJ2-7, with D tentatively TRBD1 or TRBD2 (7 bases each). The CDR3 is made up of 12 amino acids. CDR1 and CDR2 (germline): SQVTM, ANQGSEA.

The chain has TRBV7-2 and TRBJ2-3; D gene ambiguous. V lost 5 bases and J 0 bases, leaving 3 bases between the germline ends. The germline CDR1 and CDR2 sequences are SGHTA and FQGNSA. The CDR3 totals 12 residues. The CDR3 DNA reads as TGTGCCAGCAGCCCTAGCACAGATACGCAGTATTTT. Protein product: CASSPSTDTQYF. Based on the CDR3 plus reference TRBV7-2 and TRBJ2-3, the full variable domain is GAGVSQSPSNKVTEKGKDVELRCDPISGHTALYWYRQSLGQGLEFLIYFQGNSAPDKSGLPSDRFSAERTGGSVSTLTIQRTQQEDSAVYLCASSPSTDTQYFGPGTRLTVL.

This clone was seen a few times. The chain recombines TRBV14 with TRBJ1-1; D not certain. Trimming removed 3 bases from V and 1 base from J, with 12 bases in between. This CDR3 has 15 residues. Germline V CDR1 and CDR2: SGHDN, FVKESK. The CDR3 nucleotides are TGTGCCAGCAGCCAGTCTGGGCACTGGAACACTGAAGCTTTCTTT. Encoded protein: CASSQSGHWNTEAFF.

This clone occurred a few times. The rearrangement links TRBV5-1 to TRBJ2-1, with 11 bases that match TRBD2. Per germline, CDR1 SGHRS and CDR2 YFSETQ. The CDR3 contains 17 residues. V lost 4 bases and J lost 5; bases outside the gene matches: 11. CDR3 nucleotide sequence: TGCGCCAGCAGCACCCCGGCCCGGACTAGCGGGCACAATGAGCAGTTCTTC. Translating gives CASSTPARTSGHNEQFF. The whole variable domain, remainder taken from reference TRBV5-1 and TRBJ2-1, is KAGVTQTPRYLIKTRGQQVTLSCSPISGHRSVSWYQQTPGQGLQFLFEYFSETQRNKGNFPGRFSGRQFSNSRSEMNVSTLELGDSALYLCASSTPARTSGHNEQFFGPGTRLTVL.

CDR3 sequence reads: CSVEVRGQTDTQYF. The CDR3 coding sequence is TGCAGCGTTGAGGTCAGGGGGCAGACAGATACGCAGTATTTT. This sequence joins TRBV29-1 and TRBJ2-3; 8 bases line up with TRBD1. Germline values: CDR1 SQVTM, CDR2 ANQGSEA. J gave up 3 bases and V 3 bases, and 5 bases lay outside the gene matches. The CDR3 extends over 14 amino acids.

The sample holds a few counts of this clone. CDR3 in amino acids: CASSIAPGQGHEQFF. The DNA of the CDR3 is TGTGCCAGTAGTATAGCCCCGGGACAGGGACATGAGCAGTTCTTC. V gene TRBV19 combines with J gene TRBJ2-1, with 9 bases fitting TRBD1. V shed 1 base and J 8 bases; nucleotides not matched to a gene: 6. CDR3 size: 15 residues. Germline CDR1 reads LNHDA; CDR2 reads SQIVND (reference sequence).

CDR3 bases: TGCGCCAGCAGACAGGGGCCCCGAGAGACCCAGTACTTC. It specifies CASRQGPRETQYF. This chain uses TRBV5-1 with TRBJ2-5; 7 bases are a match to TRBD1. Germline trimming cut 5 bases from V and 4 bases from J; bases unmatched to any gene: 5. Germline V gives CDR1 SGHRS, CDR2 YFSETQ. The CDR3 length is 13 residues.

The gene calls are TRBV20-1 and TRBJ2-7; 8 bases are shared with TRBD1. J lost 7 bases, V lost 8 bases, and 7 bases had no gene match. Per the germline V gene, CDR1 is DFQATT and CDR2 is SNEGSKA (reference sequence). The CDR3 has 11 residues. The CDR3 region is CSPDRAGEQYF. The CDR3 bases are TGCAGTCCGGACAGGGCGGGAGAGCAGTACTTC.

The chain has TRBV6-5 and TRBJ2-7, with 8 bases lining up with TRBD2. V gave up 0 bases and J gave up 1 base; unmatched junction bases: 5. Germline V gives CDR1 MNHEY, CDR2 SVGAGI. CDR3 length: 16 residues. CDR3 coding DNA: TGTGCCAGCAGTTACTCATTGGGGACTAGATCCTACGAGCAGTACTTC. It translates to CASSYSLGTRSYEQYF.

The rearrangement links TRBV4-1 to TRBJ2-1, with 11 bases lining up with TRBD2. Trimming took 4 bases from V and 10 from J; bases not matched to a gene: 6. Germline CDR1 and CDR2: MGHRA and YSYEKL. The CDR3 sequence is 14 residues long. The CDR3 DNA reads as TGCGCCAGCAGCCGGCCGACTAGCGGGACCGAGCAGTTCTTC. Translated: CASSRPTSGTEQFF.

This clone was seen a few times. The chain carries TRBV30 and TRBJ2-1; D uncertain. This CDR3 is 16 amino acids long. With 3 bases removed from V and 6 bases from J, the gap between germline ends came to 21 bases. Germline-derived CDR1 and CDR2 are GTSNPN and SVGIG (reference sequence). CDR3: CAWSNRRSNPSNEQFF. The CDR3 DNA reads TGTGCCTGGAGCAACAGACGGAGCAACCCCTCCAATGAGCAGTTCTTC.

J is TRBJ1-4 and V is TRBV30; a possible D gene is TRBD1 (6 bases). The germline V and J ends were trimmed by 3 bases and 4 bases, with 9 bases remaining between them. CDR1 and CDR2 from the germline V gene are GTSNPN and SVGIG (reference sequence). The CDR3 has 13 amino acids. The DNA of the CDR3 is TGTGCCTGGAGCGGGACAAATAATGAAAAACTGTTTTTT. This translates into CAWSGTNNEKLFF.

The chain couples TRBV27 to TRBJ2-1; D gene ambiguous. From germline, CDR1 is MNHEY and CDR2 SMNVEV (reference sequence). V lost 0 bases and J 1 base, leaving 10 bases between the germline ends. The CDR3 has 16 residues. CDR3 DNA: TGTGCCAGCAGTTTATCCCCCAGTGCGTCCTACAATGAGCAGTTCTTC. Translated: CASSLSPSASYNEQFF.

V is TRBV10-3 and J is TRBJ1-1; D remains ambiguous. The V end lost 4 bases, the J end lost 3 bases, and 12 bases lay between the germline ends. Germline CDR1 ENHRY, CDR2 SYGVKD. The CDR3 has 14 residues. The CDR3: CAISAGDLHTEAFF. Here the CDR3 DNA reads TGTGCCATCAGTGCGGGAGATTTGCACACTGAAGCTTTCTTT.

This sequence joins TRBV6-7 and TRBJ2-2, with TRBD2 matching 13 bases. TRBV6-7 is flagged as an ORF with uncertain function. The CDR3 runs to 16 residues. V lost 10 bases and J lost 4; bases outside the gene matches: 9. Written as DNA, the CDR3 is TGTGCCACACGAGAGACTAGCGGGGGGAGCACCGGGGAGCTGTTTTTT. Residues: CATRETSGGSTGELFF.

V usage is TRBV5-1 and J usage is TRBJ2-7, with D unclear. The CDR3 has 12 residues. Germline assignment: CDR1 SGHRS and CDR2 YFSETQ. V lost 0 bases and J 5 bases, leaving 6 bases between the germline ends. CDR3 sequence reads: CASSLAFDEQYF. Written as DNA, the CDR3 is TGCGCCAGCAGCTTGGCCTTCGACGAGCAGTACTTC.

This clone was observed a handful of times. The rearrangement uses TRBV2 and TRBJ2-5; TRBD1 or TRBD2 may be the D gene (5 bases each). Trimming stripped 3 bases from V and 1 base from J, with 15 bases between. This CDR3 region has 16 residues. Looked up from germline, CDR1 is SNHLY and CDR2 is FYNNEI. The CDR3 region is CASSEPLAGSQETQYF. DNA for the CDR3: TGTGCCAGCAGTGAGCCTTTGGCAGGGAGCCAAGAGACCCAGTACTTC.

The rearrangement joins TRBV7-8 to TRBJ2-5, with a possible D match to TRBD1 (6 bases). The germline V gene encodes CDR1 SGHVS and CDR2 FQNEAQ. The CDR3 is 16 amino acids. The V gene lost 6 bases and the J gene lost 7 bases, with 24 bases spanning the gap. CDR3 in DNA: TGTGCCAGCAGGGATTCCGGGACAACAAGAGTTGGGACCCAGTACTTC. Translating gives CASRDSGTTRVGTQYF.

This clone came up a few times. The chain uses TRBV30 and TRBJ2-2; D could derive from TRBD1 or TRBD2 (6 bases each). The V end was cut by 3 bases, the J end by 5 bases, with 22 bases between. This CDR3 is 17 amino acids long. From germline, CDR1 is GTSNPN and CDR2 SVGIG (reference sequence). CDR3 bases: TGTGCCTGGAGGGCCAAGGGGGGAGGTTTAGGGACCGGGGAGCTGTTTTTT. It encodes CAWRAKGGGLGTGELFF.

The rearrangement links TRBV30 to TRBJ1-5, with 8 positions matching TRBD1. Germline V lookup: CDR1 GTSNPN, CDR2 SVGIG (reference sequence). Losses at the gene ends were 0 bases for V and 1 base for J; bases not matched to a gene: 5. The CDR3 length is 16 residues. This CDR3 reads CAWSVQGGMSNQPQHF. In DNA form, the CDR3 reads TGTGCCTGGAGTGTACAGGGGGGTATGAGCAATCAGCCCCAGCATTTT. Based on the CDR3 plus reference TRBV30 and TRBJ1-5, the full variable domain is SQTIHQWPATLVQPVGSPLSLECTVEGTSNPNLYWYRQAAGRGLQLLFYSVGIGQISSEVPQNLSASRPQDRQFILSSKKLLLSDSGFYLCAWSVQGGMSNQPQHFGDGTRLSIL.

This clone was picked up a small number of times. One end of the junction fails to match germline, which may point to a read error. The CDR3 nucleotides are TGTGCTAGCAGTCCAAACACCGGGGAGCTGTTTTTT. This translates into CASSPNTGELFF. The V and J genes are TRBV7-7 and TRBJ2-2; D uncertain. The CDR3 has 12 residues. Germline lookup yields CDR1 SSHAT and CDR2 FNYEAQ (reference sequence). Filled out from reference TRBV7-7 and TRBJ2-2, the complete variable domain reads GAGVSQSPRYKVTKRGQDVTLRCDPISSHATLYWYQQALGQGPEFLTYFNYEAQPDKSGLPSDRFSAERPEGSISTLTIQRTEQRDSAMYRCASSPNTGELFFGEGSRLTVL.

The table lists this clone with a few counts. The chain combines TRBV19 with TRBJ2-1, with D unclear. V dropped 3 bases and J dropped 7 bases, with 10 bases sitting between them. This CDR3 contains 13 residues. The V gene's germline CDR1 is LNHDA and CDR2 SQIVND (reference sequence). The CDR3 DNA sequence: TGTGCCAGTAGTATTAGGTCGTGGAATGAGCAGTTCTTC. It yields the protein CASSIRSWNEQFF.

As concerns this clone: Other DNA variants within this sample encode the same CDR3. The V gene is TRBV4-1, the J gene TRBJ1-6; D is uncertain. V was cut by 0 bases and J by 12 bases, with 12 bases left in between. The CDR3 runs 14 residues. Per germline, CDR1 MGHRA and CDR2 YSYEKL. CDR3 in amino acids: CASSQDPEGIPLHF. The CDR3 region has the DNA TGCGCCAGCAGCCAAGATCCGGAGGGAATACCCCTCCACTTT.

This clone has only a few counts. The chain carries TRBV30 and TRBJ2-3; tentatively, D is TRBD2 (6 bases). The CDR3 has 15 amino acids. V lost 3 bases and J 1 base, leaving 14 bases between the germline ends. Germline V lookup: CDR1 GTSNPN, CDR2 SVGIG (reference sequence). CDR3 residues: CAWSGTSTGTDTQYF. CDR3 in DNA: TGTGCCTGGAGCGGGACTTCCACTGGCACAGATACGCAGTATTTT.

This sequence joins TRBV7-9 and TRBJ1-1; 7 nucleotides align to TRBD1. The CDR3 totals 11 residues. The V segment lost 5 bases and the J segment 8 bases; nucleotides outside the gene matches: 2. Germline values: CDR1 SEHNR, CDR2 FQNEAQ (reference sequence). DNA of the CDR3: TGTGCCAGCAGCAGGGACAGAGAAGCTTTCTTT. Translating gives CASSRDREAFF.

The V gene is TRBV6-5, the J gene TRBJ2-7; the match to TRBD1 covers 7 bases. Germline V gene sequence: CDR1 MNHEY, CDR2 SVGAGI. V dropped 5 bases and J dropped 6; count of bases not matched to a gene: 7. The CDR3 extends over 13 amino acids. DNA for the CDR3: TGTGCCAGCAGTATGATACAGGGGCCCGAGCAGTACTTC. Protein sequence: CASSMIQGPEQYF.

V gene TRBV27 combines with J gene TRBJ2-1; 8 bases align to TRBD1. J gave up 8 bases and V 0 bases, and 12 bases lay outside the gene matches. Per the germline V gene, CDR1 is MNHEY and CDR2 is SMNVEV (reference sequence). The CDR3 is made up of 17 amino acids. The CDR3 sequence: CASSLSGFQGARDEQFF. The CDR3 coding sequence is TGTGCCAGCAGTTTATCGGGTTTCCAGGGGGCGCGGGATGAGCAGTTCTTC.

The chain combines TRBV4-3 with TRBJ2-7, with D hard to call. The germline V gene encodes CDR1 LGHNA and CDR2 YSLEER. Trimming shortened V by 2 bases and J by 1 base, and 12 bases separated the two germline ends. This CDR3 is 15 amino acids long. The CDR3 region has the DNA TGCGCCAGCAGCCAATCGATACTTGGGTCCTACGAGCAGTACTTC. Translation gives CASSQSILGSYEQYF.

The V and J genes are TRBV11-3 and TRBJ2-1, with 8 bases aligning to TRBD2. The CDR3 is made up of 18 amino acids. Germline V gene lookup returns CDR1 SGHNT and CDR2 YENEEA. V lost 0 bases to trimming and J lost 7 bases; unmatched junction nucleotides: 14. In DNA form, the CDR3 reads TGTGCCAGCAGCTTAGATTCGCGCAAACAGCGGGAGCGTAATGAGCAGTTCTTC. This sequence encodes CASSLDSRKQRERNEQFF.

The chain combines TRBV4-3 with TRBJ1-1; TRBD1 is a possible D gene (6 bases). CDR1 and CDR2 from the germline V gene are LGHNA and YSLEER. The V and J ends lost 2 bases and 1 base respectively, with 11 bases between them. The CDR3 length is 15 residues. In DNA form, the CDR3 reads TGCGCCAGCAGCCAAATAGGGGGGAGGAACACTGAAGCTTTCTTT. As protein: CASSQIGGRNTEAFF.

The sample holds a few counts of this clone. This chain links TRBV7-8 with TRBJ2-1; D is perhaps TRBD2 (6 bases). From germline, CDR1 is SGHVS and CDR2 FQNEAQ. The CDR3 has 15 amino acids. V was shortened by 1 base and J by 4 bases, with 11 bases between the two germline ends. CDR3: CASSLESSGYNEQFF. The CDR3 DNA reads as TGTGCCAGCAGCTTAGAGAGTAGCGGATACAATGAGCAGTTCTTC.